This T cell receptor beta chain came from a study of T cells expressing NK-cell markers. Background on the study: Sorted CD3+CD56-NKG2C+, CD3+CD56+NKG2C- and CD3+CD56+NKG2C+ T cells were the source of the TCR beta repertoires.

TCRdb reanalyzed the 5' RACE reads and collapses them to one entry per CDR3 protein, without DNA. This listing includes about half a million distinct CDR3 sequences. General study results and limits: The share of CD8+ T cells held by dominant NKG2C+ clonotypes was about 1.0-8% in roughly 6 donors. The CD3+CD56-NKG2C+ fraction was also led by these clonotypes in a handful of donors. The study left the HCMV specificity of expanded NKG2C+ T cell clones unresolved.

The germline V gene has CDR1 DFQATT and CDR2 SNEGSKA (reference sequence). The CDR3 extends over 15 amino acids. A word on this clonotype: Its specificity is not known.

Sequenced: blood T cells: a sorted CD56 or NKG2C T cell subset, CD4+ or CD8+ T cells, or bulk PBMC T cells (not recorded which). The receptor was isolated from a woman aged 45-65 years in good health. The gene calls are TRBV20-1 and TRBJ2-7; TCRdb lists TRBD2, though no DNA is available to test this call. CDR3 loop: CSADSGRGFRDEQYF.